Given below is one T cell receptor (beta chain) in context. This clonotype was seen only a few times. This receptor's antigen is unknown. Base qualities were left out, and no much larger clone turns up one base away. CDR1 GTSNPN and CDR2 SVGIG are derived from the germline V gene (reference sequence). Counted from cysteine to phenylalanine, this CDR3 has 15 amino acids. The kept DNA is CDR3 alone, 45 bases in frame from the first base. Trimmed from V: 4 bases; trimmed from J: 5 bases; junction bases lacking a gene match: 11. These data are taken from a study of blood T cells in healthy people across ages (dated by TCRdb to about 2015). General notes on the study: In model experiments, template switching captured about one uniquely barcoded TCR beta cDNA molecule for every two T cells. The study measured age-related changes in TCR beta repertoire diversity using deep sequencing normalized with unique cDNA molecular identifiers. For two donors (one aged 18 to 29 and one aged 80 or older), the study analyzed two additional independent replicas of 1 million unique cDNA reads from the same blood draw. Four age groups were formed from the donors: young (average 16 years), middle-aged (around 37), aged (62) and long-lived (less than 85). Beyond this particular receptor, the publication reports: As age increased, observed TCR beta diversity per million T cells dropped in a roughly linear way, and a significant reduction was already evident by age about 36. Since profiling was done on bulk unsorted PBMCs, naive and antigen-experienced compartments could not be conclusively compared. Compared with the aged group, more naive CD4+ T cells, fewer expanded clones and increased TCR diversity were shown by the long-lived group, suggesting age selection. Estimates of total diversity based on one million sequenced T cells were regarded as lower bounds and as underestimates. Donor CMV infection status was unknown, potentially confounding age-related changes in expanded clonotypes. A strong correlation was found between observed TCR beta diversity and the percentage of naive T cells measured by flow cytometry.

Donors were approximately 42 systemically healthy Caucasian individuals from Russia aged roughly 6 to 95 years. Each donor gave around 9.9 milliliters of peripheral blood, collected into EDTA-treated Vacutainer tubes. Ficoll-Paque density-gradient centrifugation was used to isolate PBMCs, with at least 7 million per sample. Trizol reagent was used to extract total RNA from the PBMCs, yielding at least 5 micrograms per sample. For every donor, flow cytometry on a PBMC aliquot measured the percentage of naive CD45RAhigh/CD27high T cells. The library was made by 5' RACE. The run used an Illumina HiSeq 2500. The second PCR ran for roughly 7 to 11 cycles and used a J-beta primer mix along with a sample-barcoded 5' primer. A unique molecular identifier was introduced onto each TCR beta cDNA molecule by a template-switch 5' adaptor carrying 12 random nucleotides. Each sample yielded at least 3 million CDR3-containing paired-end reads. First-strand cDNA synthesis was performed from all RNA using the Mint cDNA synthesis kit, with priming by a TRBC-specific oligonucleotide. After uracil-DNA glycosylase treatment, a first 18-cycle PCR used universal primers M1SS and BC2_uni_R on all cDNA. The authors processed their data as follows. For normalization, 1 million high-quality reads, each with a distinct molecular identifier, were randomly selected from each sample. Reads sharing molecular identifiers were discarded rather than binned into consensus sequences. MiTCR, with a Q25 quality threshold and the strictest error-elimination algorithm, was used for CDR3 identification, clonotype clustering and error correction. Lower-bound total TCR beta diversity was estimated with a nonparametric unseen species model using Euler transformation. Using fastp at Q25 and MiXCR, TCRdb reprocessed the public reads and kept productive beta chains. Identical CDR3 protein sequences are pooled into one entry, listed with their most common genes and DNA. None of the V and J calls come from the authors' own analysis; TCRdb made them. In this sample the table shows approximately 780,000 distinct CDR3 sequences, roughly 25% of which occur a single time. The ten largest make up roughly 3.1% of the sample.

The same specimen was also included in a second study, on T cells of mothers and their children. The second study, in turn, reports: Donors were nine systemically healthy Caucasian individuals: three mothers and their six children. cDNA synthesis used all of the extracted RNA, with approximately 1.4 ug of RNA in each 15 ul reaction. In the second PCR, sample barcodes and 2-4 random nucleotides were introduced via the M1S primer. Over 8 million TCR beta CDR3 reads came from each mother, compared with approximately 2.8 million reads from each child. Thymic selection shapes the output of TCR recombination in a similar way in related and unrelated pairs, and inherited differences have a minor effect. Related mother-child pairs always showed normalized repertoire overlap that was slightly higher than in unrelated mother-child pairs, though the difference was never significant. No persistent microchimeric T cell clones were found, with a detection sensitivity of approximately 100 clones per million clonotypes. The study used deep NGS to compare TCR beta repertoires of mothers and children, seeking features distinguishing related mother-child pairs from unrelated individuals. On average, the children were approximately 12 +/- 4 years old, while the mothers were about 40 +/- 4 years old. After adapter ligation was performed with NEBNext reagents, the libraries were sequenced on an Illumina HiSeq 2000 with 100+100 nt paired-end reads. To prevent cross-contamination, the mother and child libraries were prepared a month apart and were sequenced in separate runs. Each donor had between about 500,000 and 2,100,000 distinct TCR beta clonotypes identified. Naive TCR beta clonotypes were estimated from low-frequency clonotypes matched to each donor's FACS-determined naive share, without sorting.

Sample: blood. This TCR derives from a boy younger than 18 in good health. The chain is encoded by TRBV30 joined to TRBJ1-2; TRBD1 agrees with 9 junctional bases. CDR3 loop: CAWNPIPGTGYGYTF. The base sequence is TGTGCCTGGAACCCAATCCCCGGGACAGGGTATGGCTACACCTTC.